What follows describes a single TCR beta chain. Its antigen is as yet unknown. This sample was included in a study of cytomegalovirus exposure and HLA in healthy donors. Per the germline V gene, CDR1 is SGHNT and CDR2 is YYREEE (reference sequence). The J segment lost 3 bases and the V segment lost 4 bases, leaving 5 bases of the junction unmatched. The CDR3 runs 15 residues. General observations from the study: It was only CMV serostatus that was available as immune exposure information.

Primers for the PCR totalled 60 Vbeta and 13 Jbeta. Sequencing used immunoSEQ multiplex PCR; TCRdb keeps in-frame clones, though not all of them. The data hold approximately 85,000 clones, with more than 55% observed a single time. The TCR comes from a woman aged 30 to 39 in good health and CMV-seropositive. The specimen was PBMCs. The V gene is TRBV5-4, the J gene TRBJ1-4, with 8 positions matching TRBD1. CDR3 DNA: TGTGCCAGCAGCCGGAGGGGACAGGCTAATGAAAAACTGTTTTTT. Residues: CASSRRGQANEKLFF.